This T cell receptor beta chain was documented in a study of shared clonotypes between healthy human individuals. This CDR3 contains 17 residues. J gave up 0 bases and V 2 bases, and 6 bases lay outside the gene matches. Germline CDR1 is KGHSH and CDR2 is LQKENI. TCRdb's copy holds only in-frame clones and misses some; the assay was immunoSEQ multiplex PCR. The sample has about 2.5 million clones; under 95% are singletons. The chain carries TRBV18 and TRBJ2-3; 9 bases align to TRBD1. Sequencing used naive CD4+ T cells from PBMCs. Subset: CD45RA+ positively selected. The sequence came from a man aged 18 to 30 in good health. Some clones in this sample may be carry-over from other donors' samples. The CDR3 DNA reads TGTGCCAGCTCACCAATTACCGGGACAGGGAGCACAGATACGCAGTATTTT. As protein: CASSPITGTGSTDTQYF. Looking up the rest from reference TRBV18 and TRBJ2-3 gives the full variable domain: NAGVMQNPRHLVRRRGQEARLRCSPMKGHSHVYWYRQLPEEGLKFMVYLQKENIIDESGMPKERFSAEFPKEGPSILRIQQVVRGDSAAYFCASSPITGTGSTDTQYFGPGTRLTVL.